This T cell receptor (beta chain) was obtained from a study of molecular identifiers for immune sequencing clone quantification. V lost 4 bases and J lost 5; bases outside the gene matches: 6. The V gene's germline CDR1 is SEHNR and CDR2 FQNEAQ (reference sequence). The length of the CDR3 is 16 residues. This clonotype has at least ten counts. One entry per CDR3 protein results from TCRdb running MiXCR on the PCR reads. Of 460,000 or so distinct CDR3 sequences in the sample, about 21% were seen once. The chain links TRBV7-9 to TRBJ2-2, with 11 bases identical to TRBD1. This TCR was sampled from a human donor in good health. Some libraries in this study had Jurkat cell RNA spiked in. Sequencing was performed on naive CD8+ T cells from blood, with Jurkat cell RNA spiked in. Subset reported: FACS-sorted CD8+CD4-CCR7+CD45RA+ naive T cells. This CDR3 reads CASSSWTGGKTGELFF. The CDR3 DNA follows: TGTGCCAGCAGCTCGTGGACAGGGGGCAAGACCGGGGAGCTGTTTTTT.